These 27 T cell receptor beta chains share one sample of origin, sequenced in a study of tumor-infiltrating lymphocytes in primary liver carcinoma. A primer in the constant region served to generate TCR beta cDNA from approximately 500 ng of total RNA. Three rounds of nested multiplex PCR with slightly modified ARM-PCR produced TCR beta libraries. The opening two PCR rounds, about 11 cycles each, paired TRBV1-TRBV30 forward primers with a C-beta reverse primer. TCRdb re-analysed the multiplex PCR reads in MiXCR, keeping a single row per CDR3 protein. The repertoire holds 55,000 or so distinct CDR3 sequences, with about two thirds as singletons. Unsorted bulk tissue, roughly 20-32 mg of it, served as the source for co-extraction of RNA and DNA. Sequences were obtained from liver tumor tissue from sampling region 2. This sample's subset: tumor region T2, inferior pole. All receptors come from a man in his forties with primary liver carcinoma and hepatitis B virus infection.

This chain connects TRBV6-6 to TRBJ2-1; no firm D call. Trimming removed 0 bases from V and 1 base from J, with 7 bases in between. The CDR3 runs 15 residues. Germline V gene lookup returns CDR1 MNHNY and CDR2 SVGAGI (reference sequence). The CDR3 spells CASSYSTGSYNEQFF. DNA for the CDR3: TGTGCCAGCAGTTACTCGACTGGTTCCTACAATGAGCAGTTCTTC.

This clonotype was detected ten times or more. The genes are TRBV6-5 and TRBJ1-2, with D perhaps TRBD1 (5 bases). Germline CDR1 is MNHEY and CDR2 is SVGAGI. Trimming pared 6 bases from V and 8 bases from J, leaving 19 bases between. This CDR3 comprises 14 residues. The CDR3 bases are TGTGCCAGCAGACCCGGGACGGCTGAGTTGGGCTACACCTTC. Its protein is CASRPGTAELGYTF.

On this clonotype itself: Because the CDR3 is missing its conserved closing phenylalanine or tryptophan, this is likely a read error. This chain links TRBV29-1 with TRBJ2-1; no definite D call. Between the trimmed V and J ends, which lost 0 bases and 13 bases, there was a span of 13 bases. The length of the CDR3 is 12 residues. Germline V gene sequence: CDR1 SQVTM, CDR2 ANQGSEA. This CDR3 reads CSVEEERTEQFL. The DNA for the CDR3 is TGCAGCGTTGAAGAAGAGCGTACTGAACAGTTCCTC.

Comment on this clonotype: Compared with germline, one end of the junction differs, possibly owing to a read error. The gene calls are TRBV6-5 and TRBJ2-1; D may be TRBD2 (5 bases). Germline values: CDR1 MNHEY, CDR2 SVGAGI. The CDR3 covers 17 residues. The CDR3: CASRYSGSGSQVMTQFF. In nucleotides, the CDR3 is TGTGCCAGCAGATACTCGGGTAGTGGGAGTCAAGTGATGACACAGTTCTTC.

As regards this clonotype: A junction boundary mismatches the germline segment, possibly from a read error. The chain carries TRBV4-2 and TRBJ2-3, with D perhaps matching TRBD2 (6 bases). The germline V gene encodes CDR1 LGHNA and CDR2 YNFKEQ. This CDR3 contains 18 residues. DNA of the CDR3: TGTGCCAGCAACCAAGTGGTGCTTCTAGCGAGAGCGACAGATACGCAGTATTTT. This codes for CASNQVVLLARATDTQYF.

Of note for this clonotype: Being one base from a much bigger clone, this may be a read error. The chain uses TRBV5-1 and TRBJ2-5; D remains ambiguous. This CDR3 region has 15 residues. CDR1 SGHRS and CDR2 YFSETQ come from the germline V gene. The CDR3 spells CAGSFPGRNQETQYF. CDR3 nucleotide sequence: TGCGCCGGCAGCTTCCCCGGGCGGAACCAAGAGACCCAGTACTTC.

As concerns this clonotype: Being one base from a much bigger clone, this may be a read error. CDR3: CVSNDGGIRTDTQYF. CDR3 DNA: TGCGTCAGCAATGACGGCGGGATCCGCACAGATACGCAGTATTTT. The rearrangement uses TRBV5-1 and TRBJ2-3; possibly TRBD2 for D (6 bases). The CDR3 contains 15 residues. CDR1 and CDR2 from the germline V gene are SGHRS and YFSETQ.

Comments on this clonotype: A single base separates this from a much larger clone, so it may be a read error. The CDR3 ends on some other residue instead of the conserved phenylalanine or tryptophan, so this is likely a read error. The chain is built from TRBV20-1 and TRBJ2-1; D is perhaps TRBD1 (6 bases). Between the trimmed V and J ends, which lost 6 bases and 4 bases, there was a span of 22 bases. CDR1 and CDR2 (germline): DFQATT, SNEGSKA (reference sequence). The CDR3 covers 16 residues. In DNA form, the CDR3 reads TGCAGTGCGGTCCCCTTCCCGGCAGGGGAATACAATGAGCAGTTCCTC. This codes for CSAVPFPAGEYNEQFL.

About this clonotype: This may be a read error, as it is one base from a much larger clone. V gene TRBV7-9 combines with J gene TRBJ2-7; tentative D call: TRBD2 (5 bases). V lost 7 bases and J 6 bases, leaving 13 bases between the germline ends. Looked up from germline, CDR1 is SEHNR and CDR2 is FQNEAQ (reference sequence). The CDR3 has 12 amino acids. CDR3 nucleotides: TGTGCCAGCAACCCTGTGGGAGCCGAGCAGTACTTC. This translates into CASNPVGAEQYF.

To note about this clonotype: A much larger clone differs by one base, so this may be a read error. V and J are TRBV5-1 and TRBJ2-1; TRBD1 is a possible D gene (6 bases). This CDR3 has 13 residues. The V gene's germline CDR1 is SGHRS and CDR2 YFSETQ. The CDR3 DNA is TGCGCCAGCAGCTTAGGTGGGGACAATAAGCAGTTCTTC. It encodes CASSLGGDNKQFF.

Points on this clonotype: A read error may account for a junction end that differs from germline. The rearrangement uses TRBV5-1 and TRBJ2-7; either TRBD1 or TRBD2 may fit D (6 bases each). CDR3 length equals 15 residues. Germline V gives CDR1 SGHRS, CDR2 YFSETQ. The CDR3 nucleotides read TGCGCCAGCAGCTTGGAGGCTATCGGGGGCTACGAGCACTACTTC. It is translated as CASSLEAIGGYEHYF.

As for this clonotype: One junction end disagrees with the germline gene, perhaps due to a read error. The genes are TRBV4-3 and TRBJ2-6; D might be TRBD2 (6 bases). Germline CDR1 LGHNA, CDR2 YSLEER. There are 17 residues in the CDR3. CDR3 coding DNA: TGCGCCAGCAGCCAAGATGGGTCAGGGCGCGGGACCAACATCCTGAGTTTC. This sequence encodes CASSQDGSGRGTNILSF.

This clonotype was recorded a few times. One junction end does not reproduce the germline sequence, and a read error may be involved. This chain joins TRBV6-5 and TRBJ2-2; 10 positions agree with TRBD2. The CDR3 is 18 residues long. Germline V lookup: CDR1 MNHEY, CDR2 SVGAGI. Here the CDR3 reads CASSYKGLAYANTGELLF. Here the CDR3 DNA reads TGTGCCAGCAGTTACAAGGGACTAGCGTACGCGAACACCGGGGAGCTGTTATTT.

Concerning this clonotype: With a much larger clone just one base away, this may be a read error. The genes are TRBV12-3 or TRBV12-4 and TRBJ1-2; TRBD1 agrees at 8 bases. CDR3 length equals 13 residues. The CDR3 loop reads CASGLRGTGGYTF. DNA of the CDR3: TGTGCCAGCGGTTTACGGGGGACAGGCGGCTACACCTTC.

The chain's CDR3 is CSVTGDLGTQYF. The CDR3 nucleotides read TGCAGCGTGACAGGGGACCTAGGGACCCAGTACTTC. The chain combines TRBV29-1 with TRBJ2-5; 8 bases are shared with TRBD1. V was clipped by 6 bases and J by 7 bases; unmatched bases: 7. Germline loops: CDR1 SQVTM, CDR2 ANQGSEA. This CDR3 is built from 12 residues.

This clonotype was counted between two and nine times. This sequence may be a read error, since a much larger clone differs from it by one base. V and J are TRBV28 and TRBJ1-5; D gene unclear. With 5 bases removed from V and 9 bases from J, the gap between germline ends came to 11 bases. Germline CDR1 is MDHEN and CDR2 is SYDVKM. The CDR3 runs to 12 residues. The CDR3 nucleotides read TGTGCCAGCAGTCCTCCTCGGAGGCCCCAGCATTTT. Its translation is CASSPPRRPQHF.

As to this clonotype: One junction end disagrees with the germline gene, perhaps due to a read error. The chain links TRBV5-1 to TRBJ2-7, with D hard to call. This CDR3 spans 15 amino acids. Germline V CDR1 and CDR2: SGHRS, YFSETQ. The CDR3 DNA sequence: TGCGCCAGGAGCTTCCGACCCCACGATAACTACGAGCAGCACTTC. Protein: CARSFRPHDNYEQHF.

About this clonotype: One end of the junction is discordant with germline, which a read error may explain. The rearrangement uses TRBV12-3 or TRBV12-4 and TRBJ1-3; D is unresolved. This CDR3 is 14 amino acids long. The DNA of the CDR3 is TGCGCCAGCAGTCCTGCTAGCTCTGGAAACACCATATATTTT. Amino acids: CASSPASSGNTIYF.

V usage is TRBV11-1 and J usage is TRBJ2-3, with D possibly being TRBD1 or TRBD2 (5 bases each). Trimming cost V 4 bases and J 1 base, with 24 bases left between them. The CDR3 runs 19 residues. Germline CDR1 is SGHAT and CDR2 is FQDESV (reference sequence). DNA for the CDR3: TGTGCCAGCAGCTCTGGGGGAAGCTATGTTGGAGTCCGCACAGATACGCAGTATTTT. It codes for CASSSGGSYVGVRTDTQYF.

The sample holds one count of this clonotype. One end of the junction fails to match germline, which may point to a read error. The chain couples TRBV11-2 to TRBJ1-1; D remains ambiguous. The V gene's germline CDR1 is SGHAT and CDR2 FQNNGV. The CDR3 has 13 residues. The CDR3 region has the DNA TGTGCCAGCAGCTTATTTCGTGACACTGAAGCCTTCTTT. Protein sequence: CASSLFRDTEAFF.

The chain combines TRBV12-3 or TRBV12-4 with TRBJ2-7, with TRBD2 matching 9 bases. The CDR3 runs 13 residues. With V trimmed by 6 bases and J by 5 bases, 5 bases remained unmatched. CDR3 region: CASSLLAGHEQYF. The CDR3 DNA is TGTGCCAGCAGCCTACTAGCGGGCCACGAGCAGTACTTC.

A remark on this clonotype: Here the CDR3 omits its conserved ending phenylalanine or tryptophan, so a read error is the likely source. V is TRBV5-5 and J is TRBJ2-1; D is perhaps TRBD1 (5 bases). Germline CDR1 and CDR2: SGHKS and YYEKEE (reference sequence). V gave up 5 bases and J gave up 4 bases, with 16 bases separating them. There are 15 residues in the CDR3. CDR3 region: CASSPGHGSYNEQFS. The DNA for the CDR3 is TGTGCCAGCAGTCCTGGACACGGTTCATACAATGAGCAGTTCTCC.

A word on this clonotype: A much larger clone lies a single base off, so this may be a read error. This rearrangement joins TRBV28 to TRBJ2-5; TRBD2 might be the D (6 bases). CDR1 is MDHEN and CDR2 is SYDVKM in the germline V gene. CDR3 length: 15 residues. CDR3 bases: TGTGCCAGCAGTTCCTCCGGGACTTCTCAAGAGGCCCAGTACTTC. As protein: CASSSSGTSQEAQYF.

V usage is TRBV5-6 and J usage is TRBJ1-1; 7 bases map to TRBD1. Germline CDR1 is SGHDT and CDR2 is YYEEEE. The CDR3 sequence is 11 residues long. Trimming cost V 4 bases and J 13 bases; bases outside gene matches: 7. CDR3 sequence reads: CASSLSGTVFF. CDR3 bases: TGTGCCAGCAGCCTCTCAGGGACAGTTTTCTTT.

In nucleotides, the CDR3 is TGTGCCAGCAGCTTAGTAGACAGAGCGAGTAATCAGCCCCAGCATTTT. This sequence encodes CASSLVDRASNQPQHF. This chain joins TRBV7-8 and TRBJ1-5; D might be TRBD1 (5 bases). The CDR3 runs 16 residues. V was trimmed by 1 base and J by 4 bases, leaving 14 bases between them. Germline V gene lookup returns CDR1 SGHVS and CDR2 FQNEAQ.

Comment on this clonotype: At one boundary the junction diverges from the germline segment, which might be a read error. The rearrangement links TRBV7-8 to TRBJ2-2; perhaps TRBD2 as D (5 bases). The CDR3 spans 16 residues. Germline V gives CDR1 SGHVS, CDR2 FQNEAQ. The CDR3 spells CASSRIRAKNTGELLF. Here the CDR3 DNA reads TGTGCCAGCAGCAGAATCCGAGCGAAGAACACCGGGGAGCTGTTGTTT.

This clonotype was seen at least ten times. J is TRBJ2-3 and V is TRBV11-2; 12 bases are a match to TRBD2. Trimming took 5 bases from V and 5 from J; bases not matched to a gene: 5. The germline gives CDR1 SGHAT, CDR2 FQNNGV. This CDR3 has 15 residues. The CDR3 region is CASSASGRAIDTQYF. The CDR3 region has the DNA TGTGCCAGCAGCGCTAGCGGGAGGGCCATAGATACGCAGTATTTT.